Reported below is one T cell receptor beta chain. The antigen remains unidentified. TCRdb keeps only in-frame clones here, not all; method: immunoSEQ multiplex PCR. The sample includes around 100,000 clones, over 70% of them seen just once. The data stem from a study of T cell responses to AZD1222 COVID-19 vaccine. Study-wide findings and caveats: Seropositive AZD1222 recipients at baseline numbered only five or six. Without day 14 samples, only post-peak T cell repertoires were studied. Females outnumbered males among donors, who were mostly white British; clonal diversity was possibly underestimated. Rises in breadth and depth of Spike-specific TCRs came after two AZD1222 doses.

CDR1 SGHNT and CDR2 YYREEE come from the germline V gene (reference sequence). V was trimmed by 0 bases and J by 4 bases, leaving 10 bases between them. This CDR3 has 14 residues. Specimen: peripheral blood, collected on day 0 of AZD1222 vaccination. The rearrangement uses TRBV5-4 and TRBJ1-2; D gene ambiguous. This TCR was recovered from an adult in good health. Here the CDR3 DNA reads TGTGCCAGCAGCTTGGGAGAGGGCGTCTATGGCTACACCTTC. This sequence encodes CASSLGEGVYGYTF.